Presented here are 31 T cell receptor beta chains from one specimen sequenced in a study of T-cell reconstitution after alpha-beta-depleted transplantation in children. Library preparation (for TCRbeta) was performed with unique molecular identifiers. TCRdb processed the PCR reads anew with MiXCR; each CDR3 protein has one entry. The sample yields approximately 200,000 distinct CDR3 sequences, roughly 14% seen once. This specimen consisted of PBMCs from the stem cell graft donor, obtained from the stem cell graft. The receptors were gathered from a human donor who donated a stem cell graft to a child with acute lymphoblastic leukemia.

This clonotype appeared many times. This chain uses TRBV7-8 with TRBJ1-1; D gene ambiguous. The V end was cut by 4 bases, the J end by 3 bases, with 9 bases between. CDR1 is SGHVS, CDR2 FQNEAQ, per germline. The CDR3 has 13 amino acids. The CDR3 coding sequence is TGTGCCAGCAGCTATAACCGGGACACTGAAGCTTTCTTT. Amino acids: CASSYNRDTEAFF. The full variable domain, in which reference TRBV7-8 and TRBJ1-1 provide the parts outside the CDR3, is GAGVSQSPRYKVAKRGQDVALRCDPISGHVSLFWYQQALGQGPEFLTYFQNEAQLDKSGLPSDRFFAERPEGSVSTLKIQRTQQEDSAVYLCASSYNRDTEAFFGQGTRLTVV.

This clonotype was counted at least ten times. The V and J genes are TRBV20-1 and TRBJ1-1, with D uncertain. The CDR3 length is 13 residues. V shed 1 base and J shed 2 bases, with 8 bases lying between them. Per the germline V gene, CDR1 is DFQATT and CDR2 is SNEGSKA (reference sequence). CDR3 nucleotides: TGCAGTGCTAGAGTCGGGGTTAACACTGAAGCTTTCTTT. Translated, it gives CSARVGVNTEAFF.

This clonotype showed up many times. The chain employs TRBV5-1 and TRBJ2-3; TRBD2 matches 8 bases. With V trimmed by 4 bases and J by 0 bases, 4 bases remained unmatched. The CDR3 covers 15 residues. CDR1 SGHRS and CDR2 YFSETQ come from the germline V gene. This CDR3 is CASSREGQSTDTQYF. CDR3 coding DNA: TGCGCCAGCAGCCGGGAGGGGCAGAGCACAGATACGCAGTATTTT.

The sample holds many counts of this clonotype. The J gene is TRBJ1-2, the V gene TRBV12-3 or TRBV12-4; 12 bases agree with TRBD1. This CDR3 is 16 amino acids long. V shed 1 base, J shed 4 bases, and the junction held 4 bases outside the gene matches. For the CDR3, the DNA is TGTGCCAGCAGTTTAGGACCGGGACAGGGGGCCTATGGCTACACCTTC. Translation: CASSLGPGQGAYGYTF.

With regard to this clonotype: A much larger clone sits a single nucleotide away, making a read error possible. V and J are TRBV12-3 or TRBV12-4 and TRBJ1-2; D gene ambiguous. CDR3 size: 13 residues. The CDR3: CASSPNVDYAYTF. For the CDR3, the DNA is TGTGCCAGCAGTCCTAACGTGGACTATGCCTACACCTTC.

This clonotype has a handful of counts. This chain joins TRBV11-2 and TRBJ2-1; 8 bases fit TRBD2. With V trimmed by 5 bases and J by 2 bases, 5 bases remained unmatched. Germline V gene data show CDR1 as SGHAT and CDR2 as FQNNGV. This CDR3 region has 15 residues. The CDR3 nucleotides are TGTGCCAGCAGCGTCAGCGGGAGTCCCTACAATGAGCAGTTCTTC. It specifies CASSVSGSPYNEQFF.

The rearrangement joins TRBV7-8 to TRBJ2-7; D unclear. Germline CDR1 SGHVS, CDR2 FQNEAQ. The V end lost 1 base, the J end lost 1 base, and 11 bases lay between the germline ends. The CDR3 runs 15 residues. The CDR3 coding sequence is TGTGCCAGCAGCTTAGTCCCGCTAGATTCCTACGAGCAGTACTTC. Its translation is CASSLVPLDSYEQYF.

This clonotype was picked up a small number of times. The V call is TRBV18, the J call TRBJ1-1; tentatively, D is TRBD1 (5 bases). The germline CDR1 and CDR2 sequences are KGHSH and LQKENI. This CDR3 has 16 residues. The ends were cut back, 3 bases at V and 0 bases at J, with 14 bases in the middle. CDR3 amino acids: CASSPTVSSMNTEAFF. The CDR3, as DNA: TGTGCCAGCTCACCGACAGTCTCGAGTATGAACACTGAAGCTTTCTTT.

Points on this clonotype: Germline is not matched at one junction end, which may reflect a read error. CDR3 amino acids: CASSRLTSGANGLTF. As DNA, the CDR3 is TGTGCCAGCAGTCGCCTGACATCTGGGGCCAACGGCCTGACTTTC. The rearrangement links TRBV12-3 or TRBV12-4 to TRBJ2-6; a possible D gene is TRBD1 (5 bases). CDR3 length equals 15 residues.

The chain uses TRBV5-1 and TRBJ2-1; 7 bases are shared with TRBD2. Germline V lookup: CDR1 SGHRS, CDR2 YFSETQ. The CDR3 covers 16 residues. Trimming removed 0 bases from V and 9 bases from J; junction bases left unmatched: 12. Written as DNA, the CDR3 is TGCGCCAGCAGCTTGGCGCTCACTAGCGAAGGGTCTGAGCAGTTCTTC. This translates into CASSLALTSEGSEQFF.

This clonotype was recorded many times. This chain uses TRBV5-1 with TRBJ2-5; TRBD2 matches at 10 bases. With V trimmed by 3 bases and J by 4 bases, 9 bases remained unmatched. CDR3 length equals 16 residues. Germline CDR1 SGHRS, CDR2 YFSETQ. The CDR3 here is CASSSRTSGLRETQYF. The DNA of the CDR3 is TGCGCCAGCAGCTCGAGGACTAGCGGCCTAAGAGAGACCCAGTACTTC.

On this clonotype itself: This may be a read error: a much more frequent sequence differs by one nucleotide. The V and J genes are TRBV10-3 and TRBJ2-1; 9 bases match TRBD2. The CDR3 totals 13 residues. Germline-derived CDR1 and CDR2 are ENHRY and SYGVKD. Trimming removed 11 bases from V and 4 bases from J; junction bases left unmatched: 6. The CDR3: CASATSGYNEQFF. CDR3 DNA: TGTGCCTCAGCGACTAGCGGTTACAATGAGCAGTTCTTC.

This clonotype has a handful of counts. The chain is built from TRBV18 and TRBJ2-1; D gene uncertain. The germline V gene encodes CDR1 KGHSH and CDR2 LQKENI. V lost 0 bases to trimming and J lost 8 bases, with 5 bases between them. The CDR3 totals 12 residues. Here the CDR3 reads CASSPPFDEQFF. As DNA, the CDR3 is TGTGCCAGCTCACCACCGTTCGATGAGCAGTTCTTC.

This clonotype was seen ten or more times. The V call is TRBV12-3 or TRBV12-4, the J call TRBJ2-3; D possibly corresponds to TRBD1 (6 bases). There are 12 residues in the CDR3. The germline V and J ends were trimmed by 6 bases and 7 bases, with 11 bases remaining between them. CDR3 amino acids: CASSLRGNTQYF. In DNA form, the CDR3 reads TGTGCCAGCAGCTTAAGGGGGAATACGCAGTATTTT.

The chain employs TRBV5-1 and TRBJ2-1; TRBD2 aligns across 10 bases. Losses at the gene ends were 2 bases for V and 3 bases for J; bases not matched to a gene: 5. CDR3 size: 16 residues. Germline V gene lookup returns CDR1 SGHRS and CDR2 YFSETQ. DNA for the CDR3: TGCGCCAGCAGCTTACCGAGGACTAGCGGCTACAATGAGCAGTTCTTC. It is translated as CASSLPRTSGYNEQFF. The whole variable domain, remainder taken from reference TRBV5-1 and TRBJ2-1, is KAGVTQTPRYLIKTRGQQVTLSCSPISGHRSVSWYQQTPGQGLQFLFEYFSETQRNKGNFPGRFSGRQFSNSRSEMNVSTLELGDSALYLCASSLPRTSGYNEQFFGPGTRLTVL.

There are many counts of this clonotype. V is TRBV4-1 and J is TRBJ1-1, with 7 bases aligning to TRBD1. This CDR3 is 14 amino acids long. Trimming cost V 4 bases and J 4 bases; bases outside gene matches: 6. The germline CDR1 and CDR2 sequences are MGHRA and YSYEKL. CDR3: CASSRQTGITEAFF. DNA of the CDR3: TGCGCCAGCAGCCGACAGACAGGGATCACTGAAGCTTTCTTT.

Notes on this clonotype: The final CDR3 position lacks the conserved phenylalanine or tryptophan, pointing to a likely read error. The J gene is TRBJ2-1, the V gene TRBV7-9; D is unclear. The germline V gene has CDR1 SEHNR and CDR2 FQNEAQ (reference sequence). This CDR3 is built from 13 residues. The V end lost 5 bases, the J end lost 8 bases, and 13 bases lay between the germline ends. CDR3 residues: CASSPIADHEQFI. The CDR3 nucleotides read TGTGCCAGCAGCCCTATTGCCGACCATGAGCAGTTCATC.

In this sample, this clonotype turned up many times. The genes are TRBV7-9 and TRBJ1-2, with D tentatively TRBD1 (6 bases). Germline CDR1 reads SEHNR; CDR2 reads FQNEAQ (reference sequence). Trimming removed 1 base at V and 8 bases at J, with 17 bases between. This CDR3 is 15 amino acids long. The CDR3 here is CASSLEGLGAAGYTF. The CDR3, as DNA: TGTGCCAGCAGCTTAGAAGGGCTGGGGGCGGCCGGCTACACCTTC.

The table lists this clonotype with many counts. DNA of the CDR3: TGTGCCAGCAGAGGACCCTCCTCGAATGAAAAACTGTTTTTT. It yields the protein CASRGPSSNEKLFF. The chain combines TRBV12-3 or TRBV12-4 with TRBJ1-4; no firm D call. The CDR3 loop spans 14 amino acids. Trimming left V 6 bases short and J 5 bases short, with 13 bases between.

This clonotype was detected many times. The chain uses TRBV7-9 and TRBJ1-1, with D unclear. The CDR3 covers 17 residues. Trimming stripped 0 bases from V and 0 bases from J, with 14 bases between. Germline CDR1 SEHNR, CDR2 FQNEAQ (reference sequence). DNA for the CDR3: TGTGCCAGCAGCTTAGCGAGGGCAGGATTAATGAACACTGAAGCTTTCTTT. Translated: CASSLARAGLMNTEAFF. Full variable domain (outside the CDR3, taken from reference TRBV7-9 and TRBJ1-1): DTGVSQNPRHKITKRGQNVTFRCDPISEHNRLYWYRQTLGQGPEFLTYFQNEAQLEKSRLLSDRFSAERPKGSFSTLEIQRTEQGDSAMYLCASSLARAGLMNTEAFFGQGTRLTVV.

This clonotype occurred a few times. The chain has TRBV7-2 and TRBJ2-1; 11 bases match TRBD1. Germline assignment: CDR1 SGHTA and CDR2 FQGNSA. This CDR3 is 15 amino acids long. Germline trimming cut 7 bases from V and 4 bases from J; bases unmatched to any gene: 6. CDR3 sequence (DNA): TGTGCCAGCACCAAAGGACAGGGGGCTTACAATGAGCAGTTCTTC. Translating gives CASTKGQGAYNEQFF.

In its sample, this clonotype was seen many times. The V call is TRBV12-3 or TRBV12-4, the J call TRBJ2-1, with TRBD2 identical over 7 bases. V lost 1 base and J lost 1; bases outside the gene matches: 4. CDR3 length equals 16 residues. The CDR3 DNA reads as TGTGCCAGCAGTTTAGGCGGGAGCCCTTCCTACAATGAGCAGTTCTTC. Protein: CASSLGGSPSYNEQFF.

V and J are TRBV7-8 and TRBJ2-5, with TRBD2 matching 11 bases. V shed 0 bases and J 2 bases; nucleotides not matched to a gene: 2. The length of the CDR3 is 16 residues. Germline loops: CDR1 SGHVS, CDR2 FQNEAQ. CDR3 DNA sequence: TGTGCCAGCAGCTTAGCGGGACTAGCGGCACAAGAGACCCAGTACTTC. Encoded protein: CASSLAGLAAQETQYF.

This clonotype was counted at least ten times. V and J are TRBV5-1 and TRBJ2-1; D remains ambiguous. Germline values: CDR1 SGHRS, CDR2 YFSETQ. The germline V and J ends were trimmed by 0 bases and 7 bases, with 14 bases remaining between them. The CDR3 consists of 15 residues. The CDR3 sequence is CASSLVSGQRNEQFF. For the CDR3, the DNA is TGCGCCAGCAGCTTGGTTTCCGGTCAGAGGAATGAGCAGTTCTTC.

This clonotype was counted many times. The chain has TRBV18 and TRBJ1-1; the match to TRBD1 covers 10 bases. The trim removed 3 bases at V and 9 bases at J, leaving 4 bases unmatched. The germline V gene has CDR1 KGHSH and CDR2 LQKENI. The CDR3 is 13 residues long. CDR3 in DNA: TGTGCCAGCTCACCGCAGACAGGGGGCCAAGCTTTCTTT. Protein sequence: CASSPQTGGQAFF.

In the case of this clonotype: A much more abundant neighbour one base away suggests this may be a read error. The chain has TRBV30 and TRBJ2-7, with 10 nucleotides matching TRBD2. Germline V gene data show CDR1 as GTSNPN and CDR2 as SVGIG (reference sequence). CDR3 length: 18 amino acids. The CDR3 DNA reads TGTGCCTGGAGTTTCACAAGATTTAGCGGGAGGCCCACCTACGCGCAGTACTTC. Protein: CAWSFTRFSGRPTYAQYF.

This clonotype was seen many times. The gene calls are TRBV5-6 and TRBJ1-3; tentatively, D is TRBD1 (5 bases). The V and J ends lost 3 bases and 5 bases respectively, with 27 bases between them. CDR3 size: 19 residues. Germline V gene data show CDR1 as SGHDT and CDR2 as YYEEEE. This CDR3 reads CASSWSGTLGGKARNTIYF. The CDR3, as DNA: TGTGCCAGCAGCTGGTCCGGGACCCTGGGTGGCAAAGCCAGAAACACCATATATTTT.

This clonotype was picked up many times. This sequence joins TRBV29-1 and TRBJ1-1, with D perhaps matching TRBD1 (6 bases). The CDR3 has 13 amino acids. The germline V gene has CDR1 SQVTM and CDR2 ANQGSEA. Trimming pared 4 bases from V and 2 bases from J, leaving 11 bases between. CDR3 region: CSVATGRNTEAFF. The CDR3 bases are TGCAGCGTTGCAACAGGGCGAAACACTGAAGCTTTCTTT.

This clonotype was counted ten times or more. The chain is built from TRBV12-3 or TRBV12-4 and TRBJ2-2, with 9 bases matching TRBD2. With 5 bases clipped from V and 6 bases from J, the junction kept 7 bases outside the gene matches. This CDR3 contains 15 residues. The CDR3 region is CASSPGLAGSGELFF. The CDR3 DNA is TGTGCCAGCAGTCCGGGGCTAGCGGGATCCGGGGAGCTGTTTTTT.

This clonotype has just a few counts. The chain joins TRBV6-1 to TRBJ2-4, with a tentative D call TRBD1 (7 bases). V lost 11 bases, J lost 0 bases, and 14 bases lay in between. The germline V gene encodes CDR1 MNHNS and CDR2 SASEGT. This CDR3 region has 14 residues. The CDR3: CAGGGGLAKNIQYF. The CDR3 bases are TGTGCCGGAGGAGGGGGCCTAGCCAAAAACATTCAGTACTTC.

This clonotype was found many times. The chain carries TRBV10-3 and TRBJ2-1, with D possibly being TRBD1 (6 bases). The CDR3 runs to 14 residues. Germline lookup yields CDR1 ENHRY and CDR2 SYGVKD. V lost 5 bases and J lost 5, with 13 bases in between. The CDR3 sequence is CAISPSDSNNEQFF. The CDR3 DNA is TGTGCCATCAGTCCCTCGGACAGTAACAATGAGCAGTTCTTC.